The 2 T cell receptor beta chains presented below share a single source sample, sequenced in a study of regulatory T cells in long-lasting Graves disease. Assembly of TCR beta libraries relied on iRepertoire HTBI primers together with Arm-PCR of CDR3 regions. TCRdb fed the multiplex PCR reads into MiXCR, producing one record per CDR3 protein. Of around 420,000 distinct CDR3 sequences listed, around 15% are singletons. Time point described: newly diagnosed GD, antithyroid drugs for less than 3 months. Extracted PBMC RNA gave rise to the TCR library. The specimen comprised peripheral blood mononuclear cells (PBMCs), sampled at new diagnosis, from a patient treated with antithyroid drugs. All receptors come from a female donor with Graves disease.

This clonotype was seen at least ten times. This chain joins TRBV30 and TRBJ1-1; tentatively, D is TRBD1 (5 bases). The CDR3 is 16 amino acids. The V gene lost 4 bases and the J gene lost 0 bases, with 18 bases spanning the gap. Looked up from germline, CDR1 is GTSNPN and CDR2 is SVGIG (reference sequence). In nucleotides, the CDR3 is TGTGCCTGGATCTTGGGTGCAGGGATCATGAACACTGAAGCTTTCTTT. It codes for CAWILGAGIMNTEAFF.

This clonotype was counted between two and nine times. The rearrangement links TRBV7-2 to TRBJ1-5, with TRBD1 as a possible D gene (5 bases). In germline, CDR1 is SGHTA, CDR2 FQGNSA. V was pared by 2 bases and J by 5 bases, with 10 bases between. The CDR3 runs to 14 residues. The CDR3 spells CASSLRQSYQPQHF. CDR3 sequence (DNA): TGTGCCAGCAGCTTAAGACAGAGTTATCAGCCCCAGCATTTT. The full variable domain, rest sourced from reference TRBV7-2 and TRBJ1-5, is GAGVSQSPSNKVTEKGKDVELRCDPISGHTALYWYRQSLGQGLEFLIYFQGNSAPDKSGLPSDRFSAERTGGSVSTLTIQRTQQEDSAVYLCASSLRQSYQPQHFGDGTRLSIL.